These 24 T cell receptor beta chains came from one sample sequenced in a study of T cell changes during pregnancy in multiple sclerosis. Produced via immunoSEQ multiplex PCR; TCRdb's table is partial and in-frame only. Of tens of thousands of clones in the sample, 85% to 90% are singletons; the top ten hold 9.5%. The material was peripheral blood, obtained after pregnancy. All receptors derive from a female donor in good health, enrolled as a control in a pregnancy study.

The CDR3 nucleotides read TGTGCCAGCAGCTCTAGCGGGGGGGGTTACAATGAGCAGTTCTTC. This gives the protein CASSSSGGGYNEQFF. The gene calls are TRBV5-4 and TRBJ2-1; TRBD2 matches 12 bases. The germline CDR1 and CDR2 sequences are SGHNT and YYREEE (reference sequence). With 3 bases clipped from V and 4 bases from J, the junction kept 2 bases outside the gene matches. The CDR3 is made up of 15 amino acids.

V gene TRBV4-3 combines with J gene TRBJ2-7, with D maybe TRBD1 (7 bases). This CDR3 contains 16 residues. V was cut by 3 bases and J by 4 bases, with 19 bases left in between. CDR1 LGHNA and CDR2 YSLEER come from the germline V gene. As DNA, the CDR3 is TGCGCCAGCAGCCAGGGCTTGACAGGGACTGGGTACGAGCAGTACTTC. Translation: CASSQGLTGTGYEQYF.

Remarks on this clone: The junction and the germline gene differ at one end; a read error may be behind it. The chain combines TRBV2 with TRBJ1-1, with D perhaps TRBD1 (5 bases). The CDR3 loop spans 15 amino acids. CDR1 is SNHLY, CDR2 FYNNEI, per germline. Here the CDR3 reads CASSDVGTQNTEASF. As DNA, the CDR3 is TGTGCCAGCAGTGATGTTGGGACTCAGAACACTGAAGCTTCCTTT.

The chain links TRBV5-6 to TRBJ2-5; 12 bases line up with TRBD2. CDR1 is SGHDT and CDR2 is YYEEEE in the germline V gene. The V segment lost 1 base and the J segment 9 bases; nucleotides outside the gene matches: 7. This CDR3 has 15 residues. This CDR3 reads CASSLLAGGPSAQYF. As DNA, the CDR3 is TGTGCCAGCAGCTTGCTAGCGGGAGGGCCGTCGGCCCAGTACTTC.

The J gene is TRBJ2-5, the V gene TRBV11-2; a weak D match, TRBD1 (6 bases). The germline V gene has CDR1 SGHAT and CDR2 FQNNGV. The CDR3 runs to 13 residues. V shed 0 bases and J shed 6 bases, with 8 bases lying between them. The CDR3 reads CASSLDRDKTQYF. CDR3 DNA sequence: TGTGCCAGCAGCTTAGACAGGGACAAGACCCAGTACTTC.

V and J are TRBV6-5 and TRBJ1-4; 9 bases line up with TRBD1. Germline CDR1 reads MNHEY; CDR2 reads SVGAGI. With V trimmed by 1 base and J by 7 bases, 4 bases remained unmatched. The CDR3 is 15 residues long. The CDR3 sequence: CASSYWGQGSEKLFF. Here the CDR3 DNA reads TGTGCCAGCAGTTACTGGGGACAGGGTTCTGAAAAACTGTTTTTT.

V is TRBV7-8 and J is TRBJ1-2, with no clear D. The CDR3 is 12 residues long. The V and J ends lost 2 bases and 5 bases respectively, with 6 bases between them. CDR1 and CDR2 (germline): SGHVS, FQNEAQ. Here the CDR3 reads CASSLLSYGYTF. The CDR3 DNA follows: TGTGCCAGCAGCTTATTGTCGTATGGCTACACCTTC. The full variable domain, completed using reference TRBV7-8 and TRBJ1-2, is GAGVSQSPRYKVAKRGQDVALRCDPISGHVSLFWYQQALGQGPEFLTYFQNEAQLDKSGLPSDRFFAERPEGSVSTLKIQRTQQEDSAVYLCASSLLSYGYTFGSGTRLTVV.

The gene calls are TRBV10-3 and TRBJ2-1, with TRBD2 identical over 10 bases. V was clipped by 10 bases and J by 1 base; unmatched bases: 1. Germline V lookup: CDR1 ENHRY, CDR2 SYGVKD. The CDR3 has 13 amino acids. CDR3 nucleotide sequence: TGTGCCACAGCGGGGGGGTCCTACAATGAGCAGTTCTTC. This translates into CATAGGSYNEQFF.

The rearrangement uses TRBV19 and TRBJ1-1; no clear D. Trimming stripped 10 bases from V and 9 bases from J, with 15 bases between. Germline values: CDR1 LNHDA, CDR2 SQIVND (reference sequence). The CDR3 covers 11 residues. Here the CDR3 DNA reads TGTGCCACCCTTTGGGCAGGCCAAGCTTTCTTT. Its protein product is CATLWAGQAFF.

V and J are TRBV11-2 and TRBJ2-7, with D possibly TRBD1 on 5 matching bases. The CDR3 is made up of 15 amino acids. V dropped 2 bases and J dropped 4 bases, with 15 bases sitting between them. In germline, CDR1 is SGHAT, CDR2 FQNNGV. The CDR3 nucleotides read TGTGCCAGCAGCTTATCCAGGGCCCAAAAGTACGAGCAGTACTTC. It translates to CASSLSRAQKYEQYF.

The chain has TRBV5-1 and TRBJ1-2; 7 bases agree with TRBD1. The CDR3 has 14 residues. Germline assignment: CDR1 SGHRS and CDR2 YFSETQ. The ends lost 4 bases at V and 4 bases at J; junction bases unmatched: 7. The CDR3, as DNA: TGCGCCAGCAGCCCCGGGACAGAAATCTATGGCTACACCTTC. This gives the protein CASSPGTEIYGYTF.

The rearrangement links TRBV29-1 to TRBJ2-1; TRBD1 matches at 10 bases. The CDR3 is 15 residues long. Germline V gene lookup returns CDR1 SQVTM and CDR2 ANQGSEA. V dropped 6 bases and J dropped 4; count of bases not matched to a gene: 9. This chain's CDR3 is CSVPPTGGTYNEQFF. The CDR3 nucleotides are TGCAGCGTACCCCCGACAGGGGGCACGTACAATGAGCAGTTCTTC.

The gene calls are TRBV30 and TRBJ2-5; TRBD2 matches at 14 bases. V lost 2 bases to trimming and J lost 4 bases; unmatched junction nucleotides: 3. CDR1 and CDR2 from the germline V gene are GTSNPN and SVGIG (reference sequence). The CDR3 runs to 15 residues. The DNA for the CDR3 is TGTGCCTGGAGTTGGGGACTAGCGGGAGCAGAGACCCAGTACTTC. Amino acids: CAWSWGLAGAETQYF.

J is TRBJ1-5 and V is TRBV19, with no clear D. Germline V gene lookup returns CDR1 LNHDA and CDR2 SQIVND (reference sequence). The CDR3 extends over 19 amino acids. The V gene lost 0 bases and the J gene lost 7 bases, with 25 bases spanning the gap. CDR3 in amino acids: CASSIEAGGGARRGQPQHF. DNA of the CDR3: TGTGCCAGTAGTATAGAGGCCGGTGGAGGAGCGCGACGAGGGCAGCCCCAGCATTTT.

This clone showed up just once. The genes are TRBV13 and TRBJ2-7; 9 positions match TRBD2. The CDR3 is 15 residues long. Germline V gene sequence: CDR1 PRHDT, CDR2 FYEKMQ (reference sequence). V was clipped by 0 bases and J by 7 bases; unmatched bases: 7. The CDR3 loop reads CASSLGISGGGEQYF. In DNA form, the CDR3 reads TGTGCCAGCAGCTTAGGGATTAGCGGGGGAGGTGAGCAGTACTTC. The full variable domain, in which reference TRBV13 and TRBJ2-7 provide the parts outside the CDR3, is AAGVIQSPRHLIKEKRETATLKCYPIPRHDTVYWYQQGPGQDPQFLISFYEKMQSDKGSIPDRFSAQQFSDYHSELNMSSLELGDSALYFCASSLGISGGGEQYFGPGTRLTVT.

This sequence joins TRBV4-1 and TRBJ2-1, with 12 bases fitting TRBD2. The CDR3 covers 17 residues. CDR1 is MGHRA and CDR2 is YSYEKL in the germline V gene. Trimming at V came to 5 bases and at J to 0 bases, leaving 5 bases not matched to a gene. CDR3 sequence reads: CASSYGLAGRSYNEQFF. CDR3 bases: TGCGCCAGCAGCTACGGACTAGCGGGGCGCTCCTACAATGAGCAGTTCTTC.

The chain is built from TRBV6-5 and TRBJ2-1, with 7 bases lining up with TRBD1. J gave up 10 bases and V 10 bases, and 10 bases lay outside the gene matches. Germline CDR1 and CDR2: MNHEY and SVGAGI. The CDR3 runs to 12 residues. The DNA for the CDR3 is TGTGCCACCACGACAGGGATGCGCGAGCAGTTCTTC. Amino acid sequence: CATTTGMREQFF.

The rearrangement links TRBV7-2 to TRBJ2-1, with D uncertain. This CDR3 is 14 amino acids long. CDR1 and CDR2 (germline): SGHTA, FQGNSA. Trimming took 1 base from V and 3 from J, leaving 7 bases between them. CDR3 loop: CASSLVPGYNEQFF. The CDR3 DNA reads TGTGCCAGCAGCTTAGTTCCAGGCTACAATGAGCAGTTCTTC.

In this sample, this clone turned up a few times. The CDR3 DNA reads as TGTGCCAGCAGTGACGGGGGACAGGGTTACAATGAGCAGTTCTTC. It translates to CASSDGGQGYNEQFF. The chain carries TRBV6-4 and TRBJ2-1; 9 bases are shared with TRBD1. CDR3 length equals 15 residues. Germline V CDR1 and CDR2: MRHNA, SNTAGT. With V trimmed by 2 bases and J by 4 bases, 3 bases remained unmatched.

This chain connects TRBV2 to TRBJ1-2, with D possibly being TRBD1 (6 bases). With 2 bases removed from V and 5 bases from J, the gap between germline ends came to 12 bases. This CDR3 spans 14 amino acids. Germline-derived CDR1 and CDR2 are SNHLY and FYNNEI. Here the CDR3 DNA reads TGTGCCAGCAGTGAATCCCAGGGGCGGTATGGCTACACCTTC. Translation gives CASSESQGRYGYTF.

The V call is TRBV6-4, the J call TRBJ2-3; tentatively, D is TRBD1 (5 bases). Per germline, CDR1 MRHNA and CDR2 SNTAGT. Trimming shortened V by 2 bases and J by 0 bases, and 9 bases separated the two germline ends. The CDR3 is made up of 15 amino acids. CDR3 DNA sequence: TGTGCCAGCAGTGACGGGGCTAGTAGCACAGATACGCAGTATTTT. Translating gives CASSDGASSTDTQYF.

The gene calls are TRBV5-1 and TRBJ2-3; a weak D match, TRBD1 (6 bases). CDR1 and CDR2 (germline): SGHRS, YFSETQ. This CDR3 is 16 amino acids long. Trimming took 1 base from V and 4 from J, leaving 16 bases between them. The CDR3 coding sequence is TGCGCCAGCAGCTTGACAGGGCCCGGGCTCCCAGATACGCAGTATTTT. Its protein product is CASSLTGPGLPDTQYF.

In nucleotides, the CDR3 is TGTGCCAGCAGCTGGACTAGCGGGGGCCAAGAGACCCAGTACTTC. Its protein is CASSWTSGGQETQYF. The chain joins TRBV11-2 to TRBJ2-5, with TRBD2 identical over 13 bases. The CDR3 runs 15 residues. From germline, CDR1 is SGHAT and CDR2 FQNNGV. The V and J ends lost 4 bases and 1 base, in that order; junction bases with no gene match: 0.

The chain links TRBV5-1 to TRBJ1-3, with TRBD1 as a possible D gene (5 bases). The CDR3 covers 16 residues. Per the germline V gene, CDR1 is SGHRS and CDR2 is YFSETQ. The V end lost 3 bases, the J end lost 0 bases, and 13 bases lay between the germline ends. CDR3 in DNA: TGCGCCAGCAGCTCTTTCGACAGCCGCTCTGGAAACACCATATATTTT. It translates to CASSSFDSRSGNTIYF.